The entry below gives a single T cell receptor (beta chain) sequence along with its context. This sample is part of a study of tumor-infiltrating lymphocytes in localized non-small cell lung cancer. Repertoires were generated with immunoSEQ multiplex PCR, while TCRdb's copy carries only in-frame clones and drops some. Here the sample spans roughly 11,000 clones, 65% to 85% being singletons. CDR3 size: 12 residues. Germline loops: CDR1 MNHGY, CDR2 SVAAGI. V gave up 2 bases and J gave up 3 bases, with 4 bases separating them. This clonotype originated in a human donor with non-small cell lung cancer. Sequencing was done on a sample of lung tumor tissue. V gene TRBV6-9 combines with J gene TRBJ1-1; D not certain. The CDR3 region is CASSYEYTEAFF. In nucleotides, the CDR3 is TGTGCCAGCAGTTATGAGTACACTGAAGCTTTCTTT.